A selection of T cell receptor beta chains follows, all from one sample in a study of T-cell reconstitution after alpha-beta-depleted transplantation in children. TCRdb itself ran the PCR reads through MiXCR, one entry per CDR3 protein. Of roughly 500,000 distinct CDR3 sequences listed, roughly 18% are singletons. The sample was PBMCs from the stem cell graft donor, taken from the stem cell graft. The receptor source for this set is a human donor who donated a stem cell graft to a child with acute lymphoblastic leukemia. CDR3s leave out the opening cysteine and the closing phenylalanine or tryptophan. Size is stated for part of the rows, as once, few or many counts, or as a class when the clone is expanded.

j_call v_call clone_size cdr3_aa
TRBJ1-3 TRBV12-3/TRBV12-4 few ASSAGRRNSGNTIY
TRBJ2-2 TRBV5-4 NA ASSWSRTNTGELF
TRBJ1-5 TRBV6-5 NA ASSSQGKGNQPQH
TRBJ1-5 TRBV19 NA ASSIPLPNQPQH
TRBJ2-3 TRBV5-5 NA ASTGLADTDTQY
TRBJ2-7 TRBV29-1 NA SVEEGYHEQY
TRBJ1-2 TRBV20-1 NA SVRMGGALYGYT
TRBJ2-1 TRBV19 NA ASSPLGLAGGVYNEQF
TRBJ1-4 TRBV5-1 NA ASSLASLVGTNEKLF
TRBJ1-2 TRBV18 few ASSSGVGHPRPGYT
TRBJ2-7 TRBV7-2 once ASTLYRGPYEQY
TRBJ1-5 TRBV9 NA ASSGAGTGSQH
TRBJ2-5 TRBV20-1 few SASSAAQETQY
TRBJ1-4 TRBV10-3 few AISEGGGPNEKLF
TRBJ2-7 TRBV10-3 many AISQATYEQY
TRBJ2-4 TRBV7-9 NA ASSLAVTMAKNIQY
TRBJ1-5 TRBV20-1 NA SARDRLDNQPQH
TRBJ2-3 TRBV7-9 NA ASSLPGVRADTQY
TRBJ2-1 TRBV5-1 few ASSGTSGREEQF
TRBJ2-4 TRBV5-1 NA ASSFAPEDIQY
TRBJ2-3 TRBV7-9 NA ASSFPSGRAPDTQY
TRBJ1-5 TRBV27 few ASSLSSGSQPQH
TRBJ2-5 TRBV12-3/TRBV12-4 NA ASSLVIYQETQY
TRBJ2-2 TRBV3-1 NA ASSQAPRLAVNTGELF
TRBJ1-2 TRBV6-1 NA ASSPRDHYGYT
TRBJ2-7 TRBV6-1 few ASARDRGREQY
TRBJ1-1 TRBV12-3/TRBV12-4 NA ASSFNGLNTEAF
TRBJ1-2 TRBV20-1 few SASLREWGYT
TRBJ2-1 TRBV5-8 NA ASSLEVRGSYNEQF
TRBJ2-1 TRBV7-8 NA ASSSFYEQF
TRBJ2-7 TRBV12-3/TRBV12-4 NA ASSSSGYEQY
TRBJ1-2 TRBV20-1 many SARVPQMEGYT
TRBJ2-7 TRBV6-5 few ASSYMGEQY
TRBJ2-7 TRBV4-1 few ASSLGQGDMEQY
TRBJ2-2 TRBV29-1 NA SVGKGWATGELF
TRBJ2-7 TRBV20-1 NA SAGGGGTSLTREAQY
TRBJ2-1 TRBV19 NA ASSPPGLAALSSYNEQF
TRBJ1-5 TRBV7-6 many ASSLSGAEGNQPQH
TRBJ2-7 TRBV5-1 NA ASSSGTAGYEQY
TRBJ2-3 TRBV6-1 NA ASSATSGRRDTQY
TRBJ2-7 TRBV12-3/TRBV12-4 NA ASSFGELEQY
TRBJ2-1 TRBV24-1 few ATSDPGTSGRGGNEQF